These 18 T cell receptor beta chains came from one sample sequenced in a study of beta chain features in type 1 diabetes. Isolated RNA was reverse transcribed in full, so expressed TCRB transcripts were sequenced. Libraries were prepared by immunoSEQ multiplex PCR; TCRdb keeps only in-frame clonotypes and omits some of them. In the table there are hundreds of thousands of clones, roughly 16% of which are singletons. Sequencing was performed on naive CD4+ T cells from blood. The receptors were sampled from a man aged 18 to 35 in good health.

The chain carries TRBV13 and TRBJ2-1; possible D gene TRBD1, 6 bases. Germline V gene data show CDR1 as PRHDT and CDR2 as FYEKMQ (reference sequence). The CDR3 is 14 residues long. The germline V and J ends were trimmed by 7 bases and 0 bases, with 10 bases remaining between them. CDR3 loop: CASKGGSSYNEQFF. The CDR3 bases are TGTGCCAGCAAAGGGGGAAGCTCCTACAATGAGCAGTTCTTC.

The table lists this clone with a few counts. Additional DNA sequences in this sample encode the identical CDR3. The chain combines TRBV18 with TRBJ1-1; D might be TRBD1 (5 bases). V was trimmed by 4 bases and J by 1 base, leaving 7 bases between them. The CDR3 consists of 13 residues. Per germline, CDR1 KGHSH and CDR2 LQKENI. CDR3 bases: TGTGCCAGCTCACAGGGACGGAACACTGAAGCTTTCTTT. It codes for CASSQGRNTEAFF. Full variable domain (missing parts from reference TRBV18 and TRBJ1-1): NAGVMQNPRHLVRRRGQEARLRCSPMKGHSHVYWYRQLPEEGLKFMVYLQKENIIDESGMPKERFSAEFPKEGPSILRIQQVVRGDSAAYFCASSQGRNTEAFFGQGTRLTVV.

This clone has a handful of counts. The V call is TRBV7-9, the J call TRBJ2-7; 11 nucleotides line up with TRBD2. V gave up 2 bases and J gave up 2 bases; unmatched junction bases: 2. The CDR3 covers 15 residues. Germline CDR1 SEHNR, CDR2 FQNEAQ (reference sequence). CDR3 sequence (DNA): TGTGCCAGCAGCTTAAGTAGCGGGAGGGCCTACGAGCAGTACTTC. Amino acid sequence: CASSLSSGRAYEQYF.

This clone was observed a few times. The chain has TRBV10-3 and TRBJ2-1; 10 bases are shared with TRBD2. The V gene end was trimmed by 8 bases and the J gene end by 8 bases; junction bases not matched to a gene: 9. Per germline, CDR1 ENHRY and CDR2 SYGVKD. CDR3 size: 14 residues. The CDR3 DNA is TGTGCCATCGGGGGAGCGGGAGGGTTCCATGAGCAGTTCTTC. This encodes CAIGGAGGFHEQFF.

This clone was observed a handful of times. This rearrangement joins TRBV15 to TRBJ2-2; D might be TRBD2 (7 bases). The CDR3 consists of 19 residues. V was trimmed by 0 bases and J by 0 bases, leaving 17 bases between them. The germline V gene encodes CDR1 LNHNV and CDR2 YYDKDF (reference sequence). CDR3 sequence: CATSRDRITGGPNTGELFF. In DNA form, the CDR3 reads TGTGCCACCAGCAGAGATCGTATAACCGGGGGGCCGAACACCGGGGAGCTGTTTTTT.

The chain joins TRBV28 to TRBJ2-7; D possibly corresponds to TRBD2 (6 bases). V was cut by 6 bases and J by 6 bases, with 18 bases left in between. Germline CDR1 reads MDHEN; CDR2 reads SYDVKM. There are 14 residues in the CDR3. This chain's CDR3 is CASSPGGRPGEQYF. CDR3 in DNA: TGTGCCAGCAGCCCCGGAGGGCGCCCTGGCGAGCAGTACTTC.

This clone has just a few counts. V is TRBV28 and J is TRBJ2-5; TRBD1 might be the D (6 bases). The germline V and J ends were trimmed by 11 bases and 5 bases, with 12 bases remaining between them. This CDR3 is built from 11 residues. Germline-derived CDR1 and CDR2 are MDHEN and SYDVKM. Written as DNA, the CDR3 is TGTGCCGGGGGAAGGGGGGAGACCCAGTACTTC. The encoded protein is CAGGRGETQYF.

This chain links TRBV30 with TRBJ1-6, with D uncertain. CDR1 and CDR2 (germline): GTSNPN, SVGIG (reference sequence). The CDR3 contains 13 residues. V lost 2 bases to trimming and J lost 12 bases, with 14 bases between them. The CDR3 reads CAWSISTREPLHF. The CDR3 coding sequence is TGTGCCTGGAGTATCTCCACGCGGGAACCCCTCCACTTT.

This chain uses TRBV4-3 with TRBJ1-1, with D possibly matching TRBD1 (6 bases). Per germline, CDR1 LGHNA and CDR2 YSLEER. V was shortened by 4 bases and J by 1 base, with 16 bases between the two germline ends. The CDR3 spans 16 residues. CDR3 amino acids: CASSRDRPGENTEAFF. CDR3 DNA: TGCGCCAGCAGCCGAGACAGGCCCGGAGAGAACACTGAAGCTTTCTTT.

This chain uses TRBV28 with TRBJ2-5; D is ambiguous. Germline values: CDR1 MDHEN, CDR2 SYDVKM. V was shortened by 6 bases and J by 0 bases, with 8 bases between the two germline ends. The CDR3 runs to 13 residues. The CDR3 region has the DNA TGTGCCAGCAGACCGTATAACCAAGAGACCCAGTACTTC. This gives the protein CASRPYNQETQYF. Using reference TRBV28 and TRBJ2-5 for the parts outside the CDR3, the full variable domain is DVKVTQSSRYLVKRTGEKVFLECVQDMDHENMFWYRQDPGLGLRLIYFSYDVKMKEKGDIPEGYSVSREKKERFSLILESASTNQTSMYLCASRPYNQETQYFGPGTRLLVL.

The rearrangement links TRBV27 to TRBJ1-5; a weak D match, TRBD1 (6 bases). Trimming removed 4 bases from V and 0 bases from J, with 13 bases in between. The CDR3 runs 16 residues. CDR1 is MNHEY, CDR2 SMNVEV, per germline (reference sequence). CDR3 in amino acids: CASSWGPGDSNQPQHF. The DNA of the CDR3 is TGTGCCAGCAGTTGGGGCCCAGGGGATAGCAATCAGCCCCAGCATTTT.

The V call is TRBV5-4, the J call TRBJ1-2, with 7 bases identical to TRBD1. Unmatched junction bases numbered 3, after V lost 0 bases and J lost 4 bases. The CDR3 sequence is 14 residues long. In germline, CDR1 is SGHNT, CDR2 YYREEE (reference sequence). The DNA for the CDR3 is TGTGCCAGCAGCTTGGACCCAGGGGGCTATGGCTACACCTTC. Translated, it gives CASSLDPGGYGYTF.

The count of this clone is one. The chain is built from TRBV19 and TRBJ2-7; TRBD1 might be the D (6 bases). V gave up 5 bases and J gave up 12 bases, with 20 bases separating them. The CDR3 contains 13 residues. Germline V gives CDR1 LNHDA, CDR2 SQIVND (reference sequence). CDR3 residues: CASSPRQASGRYF. CDR3 sequence (DNA): TGTGCCAGTAGTCCTCGACAGGCCTCTGGGCGGTACTTC.

This clone came up a few times. This sequence joins TRBV19 and TRBJ1-5; D is unclear. The germline V gene encodes CDR1 LNHDA and CDR2 SQIVND (reference sequence). The CDR3 extends over 13 amino acids. Trimming shortened V by 8 bases and J by 0 bases, and 8 bases separated the two germline ends. This CDR3 reads CASSRNSNQPQHF. The CDR3 DNA follows: TGTGCCAGTTCGAGAAATAGCAATCAGCCCCAGCATTTT.

This clone was detected a few times. The chain has TRBV23-1 and TRBJ1-5, with TRBD1 matching over 7 bases. TRBV23-1 falls under the ORF class, with uncertain function. After removal of 8 bases from V and 5 bases from J, the junction contained 15 bases not matched to a gene. This CDR3 comprises 16 residues. The CDR3 DNA follows: TGCGCCAGCCTTTTGGCAGGGGGAGAGGGGGATCAGCCCCAGCATTTT. It specifies CASLLAGGEGDQPQHF.

V is TRBV11-3 and J is TRBJ1-1; a weak D match, TRBD1 (6 bases). The V end was cut by 5 bases, the J end by 1 base, with 8 bases between. The length of the CDR3 is 13 residues. Germline values: CDR1 SGHNT, CDR2 YENEEA. The CDR3 loop is CASSVQGNTEAFF. Here the CDR3 DNA reads TGTGCCAGCAGCGTACAGGGGAACACTGAAGCTTTCTTT.

V gene TRBV28 combines with J gene TRBJ1-2; D unresolved. The CDR3 totals 11 residues. The V gene's germline CDR1 is MDHEN and CDR2 SYDVKM. Trimming removed 8 bases from V and 8 bases from J, with 12 bases in between. Written as DNA, the CDR3 is TGTGCCAGCGGACGACTATTGGGCTACACCTTC. Translating it yields CASGRLLGYTF.

This clone appeared a few times. This CDR3 reads CASSYRGRAFF. In nucleotides, the CDR3 is TGTGCCAGCAGTTACCGAGGAAGAGCTTTCTTT. V and J are TRBV6-5 and TRBJ1-1; D call uncertain. CDR3 size: 11 residues. Trimming cost V 2 bases and J 10 bases, with 8 bases left between them. Per the germline V gene, CDR1 is MNHEY and CDR2 is SVGAGI.